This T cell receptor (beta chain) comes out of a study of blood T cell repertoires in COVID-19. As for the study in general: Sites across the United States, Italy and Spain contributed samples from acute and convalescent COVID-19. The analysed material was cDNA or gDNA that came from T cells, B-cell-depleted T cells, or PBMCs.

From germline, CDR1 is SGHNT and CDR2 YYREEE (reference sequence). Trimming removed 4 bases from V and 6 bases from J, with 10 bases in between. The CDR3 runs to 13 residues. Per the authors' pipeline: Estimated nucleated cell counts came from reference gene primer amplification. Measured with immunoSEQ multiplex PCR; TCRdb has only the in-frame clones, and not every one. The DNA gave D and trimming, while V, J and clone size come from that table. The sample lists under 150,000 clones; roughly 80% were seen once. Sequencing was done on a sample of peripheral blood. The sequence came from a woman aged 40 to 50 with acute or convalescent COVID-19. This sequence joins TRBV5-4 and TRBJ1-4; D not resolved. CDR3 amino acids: CASSVTPDEKLFF. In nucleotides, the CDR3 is TGTGCCAGCAGCGTGACACCTGATGAAAAACTGTTTTTT. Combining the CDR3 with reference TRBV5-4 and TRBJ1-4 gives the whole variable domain ETGVTQSPTHLIKTRGQQVTLRCSSQSGHNTVSWYQQALGQGPQFIFQYYREEENGRGNFPPRFSGLQFPNYSSELNVNALELDDSALYLCASSVTPDEKLFFGSGTQLSVL.